The entry below describes one T cell receptor beta chain. Its antigen is currently unknown. This sample was included in a study of T cells in narcolepsy. V lost 6 bases to trimming and J lost 4 bases, with 15 bases between them. The CDR3 length is 14 residues. Germline CDR1 and CDR2: MNHNS and SASEGT. The method was immunoSEQ multiplex PCR; TCRdb's version includes in-frame clones alone and lacks a portion of them. The repertoire consists of more than 10,000 clones, with just under 95% occurring once and the leading ten covering 0.9% to 1.3%. Study-level results: No autoreactive T cell clone sequences appeared in some memory CD4+ repertoires.

V usage is TRBV6-1 and J usage is TRBJ1-1, with D possibly TRBD1 on 5 matching bases. The source of this sequence is a human donor with narcolepsy. The sequenced sample consisted of CD45RA- memory CD4+ T cells from PBMCs. CDR3 nucleotide sequence: TGTGCCAGCAGGGAGGTAGGGCAGGGCACTGAAGCTTTCTTT. This codes for CASREVGQGTEAFF.